Listed here is a single T cell receptor beta chain. Given a much more abundant clone one base away, this may be a read error. This sample was taken from a study of T cells after yellow fever vaccination. The CDR3 runs 15 residues. CDR1 MNHGY and CDR2 SAAAGT come from the germline V gene. J gave up 0 bases and V 5 bases, and 7 bases lay outside the gene matches. One entry per CDR3 protein, called by TCRdb with MiXCR from the 5' RACE reads. The table records 100,000 to 150,000 distinct CDR3 sequences, 7.4% of them present only once. This sequence originates from a man between 18 and 35 years old who received the YFV17D yellow fever vaccine. V and J are TRBV6-8 and TRBJ2-7; 7 nucleotides line up with TRBD1. This specimen was CD4+ T cells sorted from PBMCs, taken approximately 11 days after the first yellow fever vaccination. CDR3 nucleotide sequence: TGTGCCAGCAGTAACGGGACAGCCACCTCCTACGAGCAGTACTTC. Amino acids: CASSNGTATSYEQYF.